Following are 14 T cell receptor beta chains from one sample sequenced in a study of T cells after yellow fever vaccination. A single record per CDR3 protein comes from TCRdb applying MiXCR to the 5' RACE reads. Of 100,000 to 150,000 distinct CDR3 sequences in the sample, nearly 15% were seen once. This material consisted of CD8+ T cells sorted from PBMCs, taken 5 days after the yellow fever booster vaccination. These receptors were collected from a man between 18 and 29 years old who received the YFV17D yellow fever vaccine.

This clonotype was found a few times. The rearrangement links TRBV7-8 to TRBJ1-5, with D maybe TRBD1 (5 bases). The CDR3 is made up of 15 amino acids. The V end lost 2 bases, the J end lost 5 bases, and 13 bases lay between the germline ends. Germline V gives CDR1 SGHVS, CDR2 FQNEAQ. The CDR3 loop reads CASSLRGVGDQPQHF. CDR3 sequence (DNA): TGTGCCAGCAGCTTAAGAGGGGTGGGTGATCAGCCCCAGCATTTT.

In this sample, this clonotype turned up many times. The genes are TRBV4-3 and TRBJ2-2; D gene uncertain. The V end was cut by 0 bases, the J end by 3 bases, with 5 bases between. Germline V gene data show CDR1 as LGHNA and CDR2 as YSLEER. CDR3 size: 14 residues. The CDR3: CASSQEADTGELFF. The DNA for the CDR3 is TGCGCCAGCAGCCAAGAGGCGGACACCGGGGAGCTGTTTTTT.

This clonotype was counted a few times. This chain links TRBV7-6 with TRBJ2-1, with TRBD1 as a possible D gene (5 bases). V was pared by 5 bases and J by 4 bases, with 6 bases between. Germline V lookup: CDR1 SGHVS, CDR2 FNYEAQ. The CDR3 length is 12 residues. CDR3 sequence: CASSGHYNEQFF. The CDR3 coding sequence is TGTGCCAGCAGCGGACATTACAATGAGCAGTTCTTC.

This clonotype occurred many times. The rearrangement joins TRBV6-2 or TRBV6-3 to TRBJ2-1; 7 positions match TRBD1. Looked up from germline, CDR1 is MNHEY and CDR2 is SVGEGT. After removal of 0 bases from V and 4 bases from J, the junction contained 12 bases not matched to a gene. This CDR3 spans 18 amino acids. Here the CDR3 reads CASSYSIGPGGAYNEQFF. Written as DNA, the CDR3 is TGTGCCAGCAGTTACTCGATTGGTCCAGGGGGAGCTTACAATGAGCAGTTCTTC.

J is TRBJ2-7 and V is TRBV9; possibly TRBD1 or TRBD2 for D (6 bases each). The V gene's germline CDR1 is SGDLS and CDR2 YYNGEE. Trimming took off 3 bases at V and 6 bases at J, with 10 bases between the two ends. The CDR3 loop spans 12 amino acids. CDR3 DNA sequence: TGTGCCAGCAGCGGGAGGGGGGTCGAGCAGTACTTC. Translation: CASSGRGVEQYF. The full variable domain, completed using reference TRBV9 and TRBJ2-7, is DSGVTQTPKHLITATGQRVTLRCSPRSGDLSVYWYQQSLDQGLQFLIQYYNGEERAKGNILERFSAQQFPDLHSELNLSSLELGDSALYFCASSGRGVEQYFGPGTRLTVT.

J is TRBJ1-4 and V is TRBV9; D is unresolved. Trimming cost V 2 bases and J 0 bases, with 8 bases left between them. Per the germline V gene, CDR1 is SGDLS and CDR2 is YYNGEE. This CDR3 is built from 15 residues. This CDR3 reads CASSVGEATNEKLFF. CDR3 sequence (DNA): TGTGCCAGCAGCGTCGGGGAAGCAACTAATGAAAAACTGTTTTTT.

The rearrangement uses TRBV29-1 and TRBJ1-1, with unresolved D. CDR3 length equals 12 residues. In germline, CDR1 is SQVTM, CDR2 ANQGSEA. The CDR3 DNA follows: TGCATGATACAGCGAAAGAACACTGAAGCTTTCTTT. It specifies CMIQRKNTEAFF. Supplemented by reference TRBV29-1 and TRBJ1-1, the full variable domain reads SAVISQKPSRDICQRGTSLTIQCQVDSQVTMMFWYRQQPGQSLTLIATANQGSEATYESGFVIDKFPISRPNLTFSTLTVSNMSPEDSSIYLCMIQRKNTEAFFGQGTRLTVV.

J is TRBJ2-7 and V is TRBV6-2 or TRBV6-3; TRBD2 matches at 12 bases. The CDR3 contains 17 residues. The V and J ends lost 3 bases and 2 bases, in that order; junction bases with no gene match: 8. The germline V gene has CDR1 MNHEY and CDR2 SVGEGT. The CDR3 is CASSYRLAGDYTYEQYV. Written as DNA, the CDR3 is TGTGCCAGCAGTTATCGACTAGCGGGGGACTACACCTACGAGCAGTACGTC.

The rearrangement links TRBV7-3 to TRBJ1-3; D is unresolved. Trimming pared 2 bases from V and 4 bases from J, leaving 12 bases between. CDR1 and CDR2 from the germline V gene are SGHTA and FQGTGA. CDR3 length: 15 amino acids. CDR3 nucleotides: TGTGCCAGCAGCTTATCGGGAGGGTTCGGAAACACCATATATTTT. Translating it yields CASSLSGGFGNTIYF.

This clonotype was detected a few times. The rearrangement links TRBV12-3 or TRBV12-4 to TRBJ2-2; maybe TRBD2 (5 bases). V gave up 6 bases and J gave up 5 bases, with 22 bases separating them. The CDR3 extends over 17 amino acids. CDR3 loop: CASSAGQSLGETGELFF. Here the CDR3 DNA reads TGTGCCAGCAGCGCGGGCCAGTCGTTGGGTGAGACCGGGGAGCTGTTTTTT.

This clonotype was detected only a few times. V is TRBV7-8 and J is TRBJ2-4; 8 bases line up with TRBD2. The CDR3 is 15 residues long. The V gene end was trimmed by 4 bases and the J gene end by 5 bases; junction bases not matched to a gene: 7. From germline, CDR1 is SGHVS and CDR2 FQNEAQ. The CDR3: CASSSQRGRQNIQYF. CDR3 DNA sequence: TGTGCCAGCAGCTCCCAGCGGGGGAGACAAAACATTCAGTACTTC.

This clonotype appeared a few times. The gene calls are TRBV7-9 and TRBJ2-2; 11 bases are shared with TRBD2. The CDR3 runs to 17 residues. Losses at the gene ends were 5 bases for V and 1 base for J; bases not matched to a gene: 6. The germline V gene encodes CDR1 SEHNR and CDR2 FQNEAQ (reference sequence). CDR3 coding DNA: TGTGCCAGCAGCATGTCACTAGCGGGGGTGAACACCGGGGAGCTGTTTTTT. It specifies CASSMSLAGVNTGELFF. The complete variable domain, with remaining parts taken from reference TRBV7-9 and TRBJ2-2, reads DTGVSQNPRHKITKRGQNVTFRCDPISEHNRLYWYRQTLGQGPEFLTYFQNEAQLEKSRLLSDRFSAERPKGSFSTLEIQRTEQGDSAMYLCASSMSLAGVNTGELFFGEGSRLTVL.

In its sample, this clonotype was seen a few times. The chain employs TRBV7-9 and TRBJ2-5; D remains ambiguous. Deletions cut 0 bases from V and 6 bases from J, with 11 bases between. Germline V gene lookup returns CDR1 SEHNR and CDR2 FQNEAQ (reference sequence). The CDR3 spans 14 residues. CDR3 in amino acids: CASSLAQLRKTQYF. CDR3 DNA sequence: TGTGCCAGCAGCTTAGCCCAGTTGAGGAAGACCCAGTACTTC.

The chain joins TRBV4-1 to TRBJ2-3; possibly TRBD2 for D (7 bases). Germline V gene data show CDR1 as MGHRA and CDR2 as YSYEKL. V lost 3 bases to trimming and J lost 1 base, with 17 bases between them. This CDR3 has 17 residues. CDR3 nucleotides: TGCGCCAGCAGCCAGATGGGGGGCGGGGGCCGCACAGATACGCAGTATTTT. Encoded protein: CASSQMGGGGRTDTQYF.